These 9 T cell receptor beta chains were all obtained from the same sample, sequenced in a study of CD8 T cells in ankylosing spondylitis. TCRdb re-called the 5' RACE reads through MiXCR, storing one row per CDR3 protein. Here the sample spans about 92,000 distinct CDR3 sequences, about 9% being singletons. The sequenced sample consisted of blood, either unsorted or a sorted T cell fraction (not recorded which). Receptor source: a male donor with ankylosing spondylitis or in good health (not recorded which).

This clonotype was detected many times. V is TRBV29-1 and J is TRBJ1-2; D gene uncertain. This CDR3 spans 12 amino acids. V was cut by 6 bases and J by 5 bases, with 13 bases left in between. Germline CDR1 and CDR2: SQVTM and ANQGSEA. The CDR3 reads CSVLDGPYGYTF. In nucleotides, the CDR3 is TGCAGCGTCCTCGACGGACCTTATGGCTACACCTTC.

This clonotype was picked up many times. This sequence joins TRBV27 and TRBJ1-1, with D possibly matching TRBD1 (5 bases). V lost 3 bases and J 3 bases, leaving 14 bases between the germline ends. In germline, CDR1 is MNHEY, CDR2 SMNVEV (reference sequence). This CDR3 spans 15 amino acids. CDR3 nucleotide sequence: TGTGCCAGCAGTTTCGGCCGCGGAGGGGACACTGAAGCTTTCTTT. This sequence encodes CASSFGRGGDTEAFF.

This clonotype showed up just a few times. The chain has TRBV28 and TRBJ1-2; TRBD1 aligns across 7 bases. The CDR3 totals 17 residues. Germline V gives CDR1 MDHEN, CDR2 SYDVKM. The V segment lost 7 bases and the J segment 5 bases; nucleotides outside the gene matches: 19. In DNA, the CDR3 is TGTGCCAGCACCTACCCGGGTCTATCGACAGGGAGATATGGCTACACCTTC. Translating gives CASTYPGLSTGRYGYTF.

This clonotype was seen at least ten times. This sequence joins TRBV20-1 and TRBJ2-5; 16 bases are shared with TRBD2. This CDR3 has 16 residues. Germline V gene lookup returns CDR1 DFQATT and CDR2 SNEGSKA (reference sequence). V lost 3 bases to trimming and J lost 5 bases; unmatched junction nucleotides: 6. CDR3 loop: CSASGTSGGALETQYF. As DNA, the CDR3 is TGCAGTGCTAGCGGGACTAGCGGGGGGGCCTTGGAGACCCAGTACTTC.

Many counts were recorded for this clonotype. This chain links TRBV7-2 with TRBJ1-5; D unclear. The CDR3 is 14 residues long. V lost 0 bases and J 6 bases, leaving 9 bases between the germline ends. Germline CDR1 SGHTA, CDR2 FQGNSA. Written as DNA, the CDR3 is TGTGCCAGCAGCTTAGCAGAAGGGCGTCAGCCCCAGCATTTT. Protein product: CASSLAEGRQPQHF.

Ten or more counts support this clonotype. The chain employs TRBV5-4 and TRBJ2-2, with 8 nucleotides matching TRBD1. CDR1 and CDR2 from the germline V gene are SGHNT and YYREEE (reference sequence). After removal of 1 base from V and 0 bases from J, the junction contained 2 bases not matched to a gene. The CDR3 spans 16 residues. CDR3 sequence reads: CASSLQQGANTGELFF. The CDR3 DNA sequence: TGTGCCAGCAGCTTGCAACAGGGGGCGAACACCGGGGAGCTGTTTTTT.

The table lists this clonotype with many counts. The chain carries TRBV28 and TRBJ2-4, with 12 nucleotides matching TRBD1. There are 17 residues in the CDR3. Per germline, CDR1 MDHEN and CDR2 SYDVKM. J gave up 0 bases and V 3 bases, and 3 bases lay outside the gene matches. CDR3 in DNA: TGTGCCAGCAGTTTGGGACAGGGGGCCTTAGCCAAAAACATTCAGTACTTC. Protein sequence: CASSLGQGALAKNIQYF.

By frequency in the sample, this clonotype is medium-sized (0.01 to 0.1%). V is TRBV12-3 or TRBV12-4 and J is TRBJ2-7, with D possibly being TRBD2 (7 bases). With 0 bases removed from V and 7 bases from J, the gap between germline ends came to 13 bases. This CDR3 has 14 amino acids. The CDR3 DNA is TGTGCCAGCAGTTTAGCGGGGGGGCCTAGGGAGCAGTACTTC. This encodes CASSLAGGPREQYF.

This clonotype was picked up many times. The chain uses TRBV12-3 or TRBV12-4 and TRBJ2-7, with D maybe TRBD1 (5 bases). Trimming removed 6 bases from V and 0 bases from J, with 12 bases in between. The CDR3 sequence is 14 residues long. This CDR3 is CASRTTQASYEQYF. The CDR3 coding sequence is TGTGCCAGCAGAACAACACAGGCCTCCTACGAGCAGTACTTC.